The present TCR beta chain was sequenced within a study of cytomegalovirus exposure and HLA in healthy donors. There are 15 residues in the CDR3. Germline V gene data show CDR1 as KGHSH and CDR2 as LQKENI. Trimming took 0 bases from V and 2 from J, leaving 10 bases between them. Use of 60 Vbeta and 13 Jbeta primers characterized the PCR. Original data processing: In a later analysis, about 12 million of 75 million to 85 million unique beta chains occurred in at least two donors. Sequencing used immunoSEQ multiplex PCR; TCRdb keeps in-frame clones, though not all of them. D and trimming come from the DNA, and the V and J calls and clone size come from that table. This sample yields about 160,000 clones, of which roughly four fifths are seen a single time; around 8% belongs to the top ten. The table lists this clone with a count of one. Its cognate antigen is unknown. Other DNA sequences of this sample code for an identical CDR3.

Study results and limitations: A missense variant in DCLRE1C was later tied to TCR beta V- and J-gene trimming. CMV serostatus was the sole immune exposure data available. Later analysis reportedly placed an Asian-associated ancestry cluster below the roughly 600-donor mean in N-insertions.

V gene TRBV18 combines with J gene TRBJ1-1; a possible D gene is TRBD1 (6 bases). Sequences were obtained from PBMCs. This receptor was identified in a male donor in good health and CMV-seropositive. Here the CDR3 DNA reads TGTGCCAGCTCACCACCCTCCAGGGGTAACACTGAAGCTTTCTTT. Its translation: CASSPPSRGNTEAFF.